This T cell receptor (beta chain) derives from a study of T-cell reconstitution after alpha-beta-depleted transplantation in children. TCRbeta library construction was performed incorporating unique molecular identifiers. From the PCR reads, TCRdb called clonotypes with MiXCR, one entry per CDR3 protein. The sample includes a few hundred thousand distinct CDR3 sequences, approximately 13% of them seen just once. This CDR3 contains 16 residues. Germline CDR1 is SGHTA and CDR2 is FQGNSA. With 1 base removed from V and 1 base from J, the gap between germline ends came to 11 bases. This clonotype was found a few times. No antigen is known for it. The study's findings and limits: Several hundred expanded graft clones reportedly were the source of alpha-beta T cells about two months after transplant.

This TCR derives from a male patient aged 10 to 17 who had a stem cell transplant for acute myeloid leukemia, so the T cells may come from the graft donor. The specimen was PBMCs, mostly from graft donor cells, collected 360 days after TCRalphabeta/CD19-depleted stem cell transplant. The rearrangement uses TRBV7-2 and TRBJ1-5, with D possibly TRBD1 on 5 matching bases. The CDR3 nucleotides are TGTGCCAGCAGCTTAGGAGTGGGGGGGAGCAATCAGCCCCAGCATTTT. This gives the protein CASSLGVGGSNQPQHF.